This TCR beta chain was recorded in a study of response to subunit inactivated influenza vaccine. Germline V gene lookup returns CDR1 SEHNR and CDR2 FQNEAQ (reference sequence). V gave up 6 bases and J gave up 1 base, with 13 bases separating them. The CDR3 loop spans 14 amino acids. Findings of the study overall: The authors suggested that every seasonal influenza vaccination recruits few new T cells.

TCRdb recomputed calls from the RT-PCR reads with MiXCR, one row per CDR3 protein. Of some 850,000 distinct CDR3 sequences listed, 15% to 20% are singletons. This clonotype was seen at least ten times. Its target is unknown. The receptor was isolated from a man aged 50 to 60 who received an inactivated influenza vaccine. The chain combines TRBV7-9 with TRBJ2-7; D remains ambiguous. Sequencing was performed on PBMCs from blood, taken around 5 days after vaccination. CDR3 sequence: CASSQELESYEQYF. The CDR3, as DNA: TGTGCCAGCAGTCAAGAACTGGAATCCTACGAGCAGTACTTC.